This TCR beta chain is drawn from a study of cytomegalovirus exposure and HLA in healthy donors. Study conclusions and caveats: High sensitivity and specificity were reportedly achieved when the classifier diagnosed cytomegalovirus status.

A remark on this clone: The antigen remains unidentified.

In the PCR, 60 Vbeta and 13 Jbeta primers were used. Method: immunoSEQ multiplex PCR; TCRdb's copy keeps in-frame clones and lacks some. The repertoire includes about 140,000 clones, around 82% of them detected once, and more than 2.5% sits in the top ten. This CDR3 has 16 amino acids. The germline CDR1 and CDR2 sequences are SGHRS and YFSETQ. V was clipped by 4 bases and J by 0 bases, with 14 bases between them. Sequenced: PBMCs. The TCR was taken from a man between 18 and 35 years old in good health and CMV-seropositive. V and J are TRBV5-1 and TRBJ1-3; D is undetermined. The CDR3 coding sequence is TGCGCCAGCAGCCGAGTGGGAGGTGACTCTGGAAACACCATATATTTT. Encoded protein: CASSRVGGDSGNTIYF.